The 13 T cell receptor beta chains below come from one sample, sequenced in a study of human T cells and chemical hapten exposure. MiXCR, applied by TCRdb to the RACE reads, yields one record per CDR3 protein. Of 50,000 or so distinct CDR3 sequences listed, 9% to 10% are singletons. Stated time point: patch test 3, about 24 weeks after DPC sensitization. Treatment described: therapeutic diphenylcyclopropenone sensitization with weekly scalp DPC. The material was whole blood, obtained in connection with sensitization to the hapten diphenylcyclopropenone (DPC). The receptor source for this set is a woman between 35 and 50 years old with alopecia areata. Some clones in this sample may be carry-over from other donors' samples.

This clonotype was seen a handful of times. J is TRBJ1-5 and V is TRBV13; the match to TRBD1 covers 12 bases. V was pared by 4 bases and J by 2 bases, with 9 bases of the junction left unmatched. CDR3 size: 18 residues. Germline V gene sequence: CDR1 PRHDT, CDR2 FYEKMQ (reference sequence). The CDR3 DNA reads TGTGCCAGCAGCTCCCGAGGGACAGGGGGCGCAGGCAATCAGCCCCAGCATTTT. Its translation is CASSSRGTGGAGNQPQHF.

This clonotype was observed at least ten times. The chain employs TRBV20-1 and TRBJ1-2; D remains ambiguous. CDR1 DFQATT and CDR2 SNEGSKA come from the germline V gene (reference sequence). The V end lost 6 bases, the J end lost 8 bases, and 19 bases lay between the germline ends. CDR3 size: 13 residues. For the CDR3, the DNA is TGCAGTGCCTCTGCGGTTGGCCAAGGAGGCTACACCTTC. It encodes CSASAVGQGGYTF.

The V and J genes are TRBV5-1 and TRBJ1-2; the D is unclear. Trimming cost V 5 bases and J 2 bases, with 7 bases left between them. The CDR3 is 12 residues long. CDR1 and CDR2 from the germline V gene are SGHRS and YFSETQ. The CDR3 DNA reads TGCGCCAGCAGTAGAGCGAACTATGGCTACACCTTC. The encoded protein is CASSRANYGYTF.

A few counts support this clonotype. The gene calls are TRBV20-1 and TRBJ1-5; perhaps TRBD1 as D (5 bases). CDR1 and CDR2 from the germline V gene are DFQATT and SNEGSKA (reference sequence). The CDR3 length is 13 residues. V shed 5 bases and J shed 2 bases, with 10 bases lying between them. The CDR3 region is CSAGGFGNQPQHF. The CDR3, as DNA: TGCAGTGCTGGGGGTTTTGGCAATCAGCCCCAGCATTTT.

The V gene is TRBV7-6, the J gene TRBJ2-7; 11 positions agree with TRBD2. The CDR3 contains 18 residues. Looked up from germline, CDR1 is SGHVS and CDR2 is FNYEAQ. V lost 0 bases to trimming and J lost 1 base; unmatched junction nucleotides: 8. The CDR3 protein is CASSLASPPSGGSYEQYF. The CDR3 DNA sequence: TGTGCCAGCAGCTTAGCGAGCCCTCCTAGCGGGGGGTCCTACGAGCAGTACTTC. The whole variable domain, remainder taken from reference TRBV7-6 and TRBJ2-7, is GAGVSQSPRYKVTKRGQDVALRCDPISGHVSLYWYRQALGQGPEFLTYFNYEAQQDKSGLPNDRFSAERPEGSISTLTIQRTEQRDSAMYRCASSLASPPSGGSYEQYFGPGTRLTVT.

This clonotype occurred many times. The chain uses TRBV7-2 and TRBJ1-1; D remains unclear. Germline values: CDR1 SGHTA, CDR2 FQGNSA. The CDR3 has 14 residues. Trimming shortened V by 5 bases and J by 4 bases, and 14 bases separated the two germline ends. The CDR3 DNA reads TGTGCCAGCAGCCTACGAGCTTTGGGCACTGAAGCTTTCTTT. Translating gives CASSLRALGTEAFF.

This clonotype was seen a handful of times. The J gene is TRBJ1-1, the V gene TRBV7-6; D is unclear. Germline V gene lookup returns CDR1 SGHVS and CDR2 FNYEAQ. The ends were cut back, 2 bases at V and 6 bases at J, with 10 bases in the middle. The CDR3 sequence is 13 residues long. The CDR3 DNA sequence: TGTGCCAGCAGCTTATCACGGGTCGCTGAAGCTTTCTTT. Translated: CASSLSRVAEAFF.

V and J are TRBV5-1 and TRBJ2-7; tentative D call: TRBD1 (5 bases). Germline-derived CDR1 and CDR2 are SGHRS and YFSETQ. CDR3 size: 14 residues. Trimming removed 4 bases at V and 2 bases at J, with 13 bases between. The CDR3 is CASSRDRAAYEQYF. In DNA, the CDR3 is TGCGCCAGCAGCCGTGACAGAGCAGCCTACGAGCAGTACTTC.

The chain employs TRBV2 and TRBJ2-2, with D uncertain. The CDR3 totals 15 residues. Per the germline V gene, CDR1 is SNHLY and CDR2 is FYNNEI. Trimming took 1 base from V and 0 from J, leaving 6 bases between them. The DNA of the CDR3 is TGTGCCAGCAGTGAAGACAGTTCGAACACCGGGGAGCTGTTTTTT. It translates to CASSEDSSNTGELFF.

The DNA of the CDR3 is TGTGCCAGCAGCTTAAAGGGGGGCCCGTATGAAGCTTTCTTT. Protein: CASSLKGGPYEAFF. The V gene is TRBV7-2, the J gene TRBJ1-1, with D possibly TRBD1 on 6 matching bases. Between the trimmed V and J ends, which lost 2 bases and 7 bases, there was a span of 14 bases. CDR3 length: 14 amino acids. Germline CDR1 SGHTA, CDR2 FQGNSA. The variable domain in full, completed from reference TRBV7-2 and TRBJ1-1, reads GAGVSQSPSNKVTEKGKDVELRCDPISGHTALYWYRQSLGQGLEFLIYFQGNSAPDKSGLPSDRFSAERTGGSVSTLTIQRTQQEDSAVYLCASSLKGGPYEAFFGQGTRLTVV.

In this sample, this clonotype turned up a few times. The chain carries TRBV14 and TRBJ1-1; TRBD1 is a possible D gene (6 bases). The CDR3 totals 15 residues. Germline loops: CDR1 SGHDN, CDR2 FVKESK. V gave up 4 bases and J gave up 2 bases, with 14 bases separating them. In nucleotides, the CDR3 is TGTGCCAGCAGCCTTTCCAGGGGTAGCAACACTGAAGCTTTCTTT. This translates into CASSLSRGSNTEAFF.

The gene calls are TRBV4-1 and TRBJ1-3; D is unresolved. The germline gives CDR1 MGHRA, CDR2 YSYEKL. The CDR3 spans 13 residues. Trimming shortened V by 3 bases and J by 3 bases, and 6 bases separated the two germline ends. The CDR3 DNA reads TGCGCCAGCAGCCATCGAATTGGAAACACCATATATTTT. Its protein product is CASSHRIGNTIYF.

This chain links TRBV12-3 or TRBV12-4 with TRBJ2-2; 13 nucleotides align to TRBD2. The CDR3 has 18 residues. V dropped 5 bases and J dropped 1; count of bases not matched to a gene: 7. The CDR3 protein is CASSIRLAGGLNTGELFF. The CDR3 bases are TGTGCCAGCAGTATTAGACTAGCGGGGGGCTTGAACACCGGGGAGCTGTTTTTT.